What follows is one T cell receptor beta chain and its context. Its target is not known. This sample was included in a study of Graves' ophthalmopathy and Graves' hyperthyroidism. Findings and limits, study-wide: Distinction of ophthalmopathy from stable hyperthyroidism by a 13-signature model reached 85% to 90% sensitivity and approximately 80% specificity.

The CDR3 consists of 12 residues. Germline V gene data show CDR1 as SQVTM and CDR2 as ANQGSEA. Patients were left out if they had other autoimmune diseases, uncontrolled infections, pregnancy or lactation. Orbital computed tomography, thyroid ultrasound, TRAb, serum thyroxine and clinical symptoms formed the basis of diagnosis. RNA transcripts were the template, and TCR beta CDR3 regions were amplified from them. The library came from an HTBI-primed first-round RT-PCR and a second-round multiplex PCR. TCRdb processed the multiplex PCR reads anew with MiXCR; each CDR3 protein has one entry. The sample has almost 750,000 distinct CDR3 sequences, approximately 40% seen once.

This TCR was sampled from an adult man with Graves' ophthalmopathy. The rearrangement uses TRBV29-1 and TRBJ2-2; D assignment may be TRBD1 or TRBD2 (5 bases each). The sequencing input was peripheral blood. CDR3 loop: CAMRAGSGELFF. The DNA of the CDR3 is TGCGCGATGAGGGCAGGGAGCGGGGAGCTGTTTTTT.